The 20 T cell receptor beta chains in this list originate from one sample, sequenced in a study of T cell repertoires in cytomegalovirus infection. TCRdb re-derived calls from the reads in MiXCR, one entry per CDR3 protein. The sample carries around 740,000 distinct CDR3 sequences, less than 40% recorded once. Sequencing was carried out using PBMCs. These receptors all come from a human donor in good health (CMV status not recorded). Some clones in this sample may be carry-over from other donors' samples.

Here the CDR3 DNA reads TGTGCCAGCAGTTGGGACAGCGCCGAAAAACTGTTTTTT. Translated: CASSWDSAEKLFF. This chain joins TRBV5-4 and TRBJ1-4; 7 bases agree with TRBD1. Germline CDR1 reads SGHNT; CDR2 reads YYREEE (reference sequence). CDR3 length equals 13 residues. V shed 5 bases and J 8 bases; nucleotides not matched to a gene: 6.

In its sample, this clonotype was seen many times. The V call is TRBV27, the J call TRBJ1-6; no clear D. V lost 6 bases and J 0 bases, leaving 9 bases between the germline ends. This CDR3 has 15 amino acids. CDR1 and CDR2 (germline): MNHEY, SMNVEV (reference sequence). The CDR3 loop is CASSLGSSYNSPLHF. The CDR3 bases are TGTGCCAGCAGCTTGGGCAGCTCCTATAATTCACCCCTCCACTTT.

The table lists this clonotype with a few counts. The J gene is TRBJ1-4, the V gene TRBV4-1; a weak D match, TRBD1 (5 bases). Per the germline V gene, CDR1 is MGHRA and CDR2 is YSYEKL. Trimming left V 1 base short and J 0 bases short, with 15 bases between. This CDR3 region has 18 residues. The CDR3 is CASSQVRGGISTNEKLFF. The DNA of the CDR3 is TGCGCCAGCAGCCAAGTACGGGGGGGAATCTCAACTAATGAAAAACTGTTTTTT.

This chain connects TRBV7-9 to TRBJ2-5, with D possibly matching TRBD2 (6 bases). Germline CDR1 and CDR2: SEHNR and FQNEAQ (reference sequence). V was shortened by 1 base and J by 4 bases, with 16 bases between the two germline ends. CDR3 length: 16 amino acids. The CDR3 is CASSLGDSLGGETQYF. The CDR3 DNA reads as TGTGCCAGCAGCTTAGGGGACTCCCTGGGCGGAGAGACCCAGTACTTC.

The chain has TRBV2 and TRBJ2-7, with 9 bases that match TRBD1. Trimming cost V 9 bases and J 3 bases; bases outside gene matches: 3. This CDR3 has 12 amino acids. Germline V lookup: CDR1 SNHLY, CDR2 FYNNEI. In DNA, the CDR3 is TGTGCCAGTCTGGGACAGGGCTACGAGCAGTACTTC. Its translation: CASLGQGYEQYF.

The genes are TRBV19 and TRBJ1-1; D call uncertain. Germline-derived CDR1 and CDR2 are LNHDA and SQIVND (reference sequence). Between the trimmed V and J ends, which lost 10 bases and 7 bases, there was a span of 19 bases. This CDR3 spans 13 amino acids. The CDR3 DNA follows: TGTGCCACCACACCGGGAACCCTTATTGAAGCTTTCTTT. Protein sequence: CATTPGTLIEAFF.

V usage is TRBV30 and J usage is TRBJ2-3; D not certain. CDR1 is GTSNPN and CDR2 is SVGIG in the germline V gene (reference sequence). The CDR3 has 12 residues. Trimming left V 2 bases short and J 6 bases short, with 9 bases between. The CDR3 loop is CAWSRMGDTQYF. The DNA of the CDR3 is TGTGCCTGGAGTAGGATGGGTGATACGCAGTATTTT.

This clonotype was observed a few times. The J gene is TRBJ1-6, the V gene TRBV5-1; 10 bases match TRBD1. The V gene end was trimmed by 4 bases and the J gene end by 0 bases; junction bases not matched to a gene: 7. Germline V gene sequence: CDR1 SGHRS, CDR2 YFSETQ. The CDR3 totals 18 residues. Here the CDR3 DNA reads TGCGCCAGCAGCCGGGGGACAGGGGTTAGCTCCTATAATTCACCCCTCCACTTT. Translating it yields CASSRGTGVSSYNSPLHF. Supplemented by reference TRBV5-1 and TRBJ1-6, the full variable domain reads KAGVTQTPRYLIKTRGQQVTLSCSPISGHRSVSWYQQTPGQGLQFLFEYFSETQRNKGNFPGRFSGRQFSNSRSEMNVSTLELGDSALYLCASSRGTGVSSYNSPLHFGNGTRLTVT.

In this sample, this clonotype turned up once. This rearrangement joins TRBV19 to TRBJ1-6, with 9 bases identical to TRBD1. Losses at the gene ends were 3 bases for V and 10 bases for J; bases not matched to a gene: 4. The CDR3 is 14 residues long. Germline V gene data show CDR1 as LNHDA and CDR2 as SQIVND (reference sequence). The CDR3 protein is CASSITGGVSPLHF. CDR3 coding DNA: TGTGCCAGTAGTATCACAGGGGGCGTATCACCCCTCCACTTT.

This clonotype was recorded a few times. The chain carries TRBV12-3 or TRBV12-4 and TRBJ1-2; D gene uncertain. With 5 bases removed from V and 7 bases from J, the gap between germline ends came to 11 bases. The CDR3 totals 12 residues. The CDR3 nucleotides read TGTGCCAGCAGTGGAGTATTACGTGGCTACACCTTC. Translation gives CASSGVLRGYTF.

The chain employs TRBV5-5 and TRBJ2-5; maybe TRBD1 (5 bases). The CDR3 covers 15 residues. Germline CDR1 is SGHKS and CDR2 is YYEKEE (reference sequence). Trimming removed 3 bases from V and 4 bases from J, with 16 bases in between. The CDR3 spells CASSSLVQGRETQYF. In DNA form, the CDR3 reads TGTGCCAGCAGCTCGTTGGTGCAGGGCCGAGAGACCCAGTACTTC. Together with reference TRBV5-5 and TRBJ2-5, the CDR3 gives the full variable domain: DAGVTQSPTHLIKTRGQQVTLRCSPISGHKSVSWYQQVLGQGPQFIFQYYEKEERGRGNFPDRFSARQFPNYSSELNVNALLLGDSALYLCASSSLVQGRETQYFGPGTRLLVL.

This chain uses TRBV28 with TRBJ1-2; D is perhaps TRBD1 (6 bases). Deletions cut 6 bases from V and 10 bases from J, with 18 bases between. The length of the CDR3 is 13 residues. The germline CDR1 and CDR2 sequences are MDHEN and SYDVKM. CDR3 region: CASRPLTRGPYTF. CDR3 sequence (DNA): TGTGCCAGCAGACCCCTCACCAGGGGCCCCTACACCTTC.

This rearrangement joins TRBV28 to TRBJ2-5; D gene uncertain. Germline lookup yields CDR1 MDHEN and CDR2 SYDVKM. Deletions cut 7 bases from V and 4 bases from J, with 10 bases between. The length of the CDR3 is 12 residues. CDR3 region: CASKASGETQYF. The CDR3 nucleotides are TGTGCCAGCAAGGCTAGTGGAGAGACCCAGTACTTC.

V and J are TRBV20-1 and TRBJ2-1, with no clear D. The CDR3 runs to 12 residues. V was clipped by 6 bases and J by 9 bases, with 15 bases between them. Germline V CDR1 and CDR2: DFQATT, SNEGSKA (reference sequence). This chain's CDR3 is CSAALGNVEQFF. CDR3 coding DNA: TGCAGTGCGGCCCTAGGGAACGTTGAGCAGTTCTTC.

This chain uses TRBV7-8 with TRBJ1-5; D possibly corresponds to TRBD1 (5 bases). The CDR3 spans 15 residues. V lost 7 bases and J lost 5, with 18 bases in between. Germline values: CDR1 SGHVS, CDR2 FQNEAQ. The DNA of the CDR3 is TGTGCCAGCATCTTCCCAGGGAGAGGTGATCAGCCCCAGCATTTT. Its translation: CASIFPGRGDQPQHF.

The chain uses TRBV5-1 and TRBJ1-6; TRBD1 matches at 7 bases. This CDR3 has 14 amino acids. The trim removed 1 base at V and 8 bases at J, leaving 3 bases unmatched. In germline, CDR1 is SGHRS, CDR2 YFSETQ. The CDR3 protein is CASSLTGADSPLHF. CDR3 DNA sequence: TGCGCCAGCAGCTTGACAGGGGCAGATTCACCCCTCCACTTT.

This clonotype was counted many times. The CDR3 spells CASSFSGQLQPQHF. For the CDR3, the DNA is TGTGCCAGCAGTTTTTCGGGACAGCTTCAGCCCCAGCATTTT. V usage is TRBV6-1 and J usage is TRBJ1-5; 7 nucleotides line up with TRBD1. V shed 5 bases and J 6 bases; nucleotides not matched to a gene: 7. CDR1 MNHNS and CDR2 SASEGT come from the germline V gene. The CDR3 consists of 14 residues.

This rearrangement joins TRBV11-2 to TRBJ2-3; D possibly corresponds to TRBD2 (6 bases). This CDR3 has 18 amino acids. V lost 1 base, J lost 2 bases, and 19 bases lay in between. CDR1 and CDR2 from the germline V gene are SGHAT and FQNNGV. CDR3 region: CASSLVGGTLSLTDTQYF. DNA for the CDR3: TGTGCCAGCAGCTTAGTGGGCGGGACTCTTAGCCTCACAGATACGCAGTATTTT.

The chain carries TRBV4-1 and TRBJ1-1; D gene uncertain. The CDR3 is 17 residues long. The germline V gene encodes CDR1 MGHRA and CDR2 YSYEKL. V lost 4 bases and J 0 bases, leaving 18 bases between the germline ends. CDR3 protein: CASSPPPKTIMNTEAFF. In DNA form, the CDR3 reads TGCGCCAGCAGCCCTCCCCCCAAAACTATAATGAACACTGAAGCTTTCTTT.

The chain is built from TRBV19 and TRBJ2-6; D gene ambiguous. The CDR3 is made up of 19 amino acids. Germline loops: CDR1 LNHDA, CDR2 SQIVND (reference sequence). The V and J ends lost 7 bases and 0 bases respectively, with 22 bases between them. CDR3 in amino acids: CASTPRPAGANSGANVLTF. The CDR3, as DNA: TGTGCCAGTACCCCCCGGCCAGCAGGCGCTAACTCTGGGGCCAACGTCCTGACTTTC.